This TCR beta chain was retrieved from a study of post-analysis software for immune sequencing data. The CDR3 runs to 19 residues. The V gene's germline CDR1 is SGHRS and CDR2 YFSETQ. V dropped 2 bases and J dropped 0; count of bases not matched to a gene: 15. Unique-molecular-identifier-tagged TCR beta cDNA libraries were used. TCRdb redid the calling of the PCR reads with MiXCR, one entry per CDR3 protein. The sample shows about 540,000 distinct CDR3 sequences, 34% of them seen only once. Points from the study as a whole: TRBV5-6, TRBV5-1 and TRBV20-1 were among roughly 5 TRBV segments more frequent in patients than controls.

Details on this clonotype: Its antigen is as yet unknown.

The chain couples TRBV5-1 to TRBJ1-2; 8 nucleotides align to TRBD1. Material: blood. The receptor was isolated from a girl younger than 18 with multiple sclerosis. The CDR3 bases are TGCGCCAGCAGCTTACGGACAGGGTGGGGGTCCGCGGCTAACTATGGCTACACCTTC. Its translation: CASSLRTGWGSAANYGYTF.